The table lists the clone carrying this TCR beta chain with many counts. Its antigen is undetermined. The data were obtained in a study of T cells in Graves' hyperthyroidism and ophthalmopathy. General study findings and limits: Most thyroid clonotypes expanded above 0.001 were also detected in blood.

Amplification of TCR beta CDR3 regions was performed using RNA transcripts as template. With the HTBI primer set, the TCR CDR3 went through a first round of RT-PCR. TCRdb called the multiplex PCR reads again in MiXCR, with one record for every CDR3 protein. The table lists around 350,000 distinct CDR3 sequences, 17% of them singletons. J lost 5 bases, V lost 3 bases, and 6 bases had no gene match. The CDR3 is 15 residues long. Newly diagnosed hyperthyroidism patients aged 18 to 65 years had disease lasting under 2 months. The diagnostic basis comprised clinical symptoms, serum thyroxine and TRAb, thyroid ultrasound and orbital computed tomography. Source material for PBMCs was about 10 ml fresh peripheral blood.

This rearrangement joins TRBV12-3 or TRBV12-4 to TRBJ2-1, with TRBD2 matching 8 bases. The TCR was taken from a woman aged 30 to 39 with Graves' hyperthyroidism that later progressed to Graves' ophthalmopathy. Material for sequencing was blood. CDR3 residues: CASSFSGGLDNEQFF. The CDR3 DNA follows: TGTGCCAGCAGTTTCTCGGGAGGGTTGGACAATGAGCAGTTCTTC.